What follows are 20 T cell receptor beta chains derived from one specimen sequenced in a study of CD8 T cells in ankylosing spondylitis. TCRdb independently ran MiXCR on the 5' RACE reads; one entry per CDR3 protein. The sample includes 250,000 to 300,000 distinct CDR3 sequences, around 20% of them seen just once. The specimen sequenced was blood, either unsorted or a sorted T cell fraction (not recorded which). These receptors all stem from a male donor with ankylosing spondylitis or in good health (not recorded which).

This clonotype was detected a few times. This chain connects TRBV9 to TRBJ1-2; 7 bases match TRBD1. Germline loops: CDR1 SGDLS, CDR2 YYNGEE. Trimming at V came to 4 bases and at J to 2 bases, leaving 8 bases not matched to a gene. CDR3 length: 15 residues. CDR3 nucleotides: TGTGCCAGCAGCCCCTCGACAGGGAGAAACTATGGCTACACCTTC. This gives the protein CASSPSTGRNYGYTF.

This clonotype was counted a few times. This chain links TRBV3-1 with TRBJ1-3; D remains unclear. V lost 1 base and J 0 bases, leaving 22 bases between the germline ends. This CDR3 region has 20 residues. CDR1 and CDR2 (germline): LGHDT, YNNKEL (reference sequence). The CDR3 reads CASSQGYPISRGYSGNTIYF. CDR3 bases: TGTGCCAGCAGCCAAGGGTACCCCATAAGTCGAGGATACTCTGGAAACACCATATATTTT.

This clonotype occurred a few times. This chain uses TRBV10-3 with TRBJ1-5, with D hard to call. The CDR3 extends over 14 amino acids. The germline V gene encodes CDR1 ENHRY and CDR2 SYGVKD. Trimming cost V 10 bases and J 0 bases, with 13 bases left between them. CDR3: CATREGSSNQPQHF. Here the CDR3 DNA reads TGTGCCACCCGGGAAGGGAGTAGCAATCAGCCCCAGCATTTT.

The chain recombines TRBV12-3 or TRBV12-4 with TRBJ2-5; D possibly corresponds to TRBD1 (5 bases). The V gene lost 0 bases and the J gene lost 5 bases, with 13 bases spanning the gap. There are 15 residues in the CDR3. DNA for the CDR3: TGTGCCAGCAGTTTAGCGCAGGGTTCGTATGAGACCCAGTACTTC. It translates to CASSLAQGSYETQYF.

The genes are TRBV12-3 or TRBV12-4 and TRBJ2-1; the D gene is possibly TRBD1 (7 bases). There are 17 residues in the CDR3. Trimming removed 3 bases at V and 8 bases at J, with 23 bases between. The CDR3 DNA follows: TGTGCCAGCAGTTTCACCTTGGGGCAGGGGGGTCCGGATGAGCAGTTCTTC. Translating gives CASSFTLGQGGPDEQFF.

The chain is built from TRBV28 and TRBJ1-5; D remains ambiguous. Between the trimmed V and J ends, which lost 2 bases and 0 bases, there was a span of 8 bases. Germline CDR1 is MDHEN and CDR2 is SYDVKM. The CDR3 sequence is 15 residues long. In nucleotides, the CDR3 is TGTGCCAGCAGTTTAAGGCACGATAGCAATCAGCCCCAGCATTTT. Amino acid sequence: CASSLRHDSNQPQHF.

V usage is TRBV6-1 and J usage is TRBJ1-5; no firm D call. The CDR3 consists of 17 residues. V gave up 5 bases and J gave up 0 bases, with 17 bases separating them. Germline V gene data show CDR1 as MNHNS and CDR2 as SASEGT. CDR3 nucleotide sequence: TGTGCCAGCAGTCCCCTTCGAGAAGCCTTTAGCAATCAGCCCCAGCATTTT. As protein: CASSPLREAFSNQPQHF.

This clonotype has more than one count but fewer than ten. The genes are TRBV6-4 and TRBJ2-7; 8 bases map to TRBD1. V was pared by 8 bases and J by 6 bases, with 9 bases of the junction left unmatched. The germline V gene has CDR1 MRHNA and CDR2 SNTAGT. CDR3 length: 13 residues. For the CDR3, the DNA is TGTGCCAGCGGGCCAGGACAGGGCCCCGAGCAGTACGTC. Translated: CASGPGQGPEQYV.

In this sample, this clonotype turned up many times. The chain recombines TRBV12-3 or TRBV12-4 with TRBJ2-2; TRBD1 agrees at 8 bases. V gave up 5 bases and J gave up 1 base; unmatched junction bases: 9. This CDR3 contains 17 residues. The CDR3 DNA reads TGTGCCAGCAGTCCCCGGACAGGGAAGGTGAACACCGGGGAGCTGTTTTTT. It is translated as CASSPRTGKVNTGELFF.

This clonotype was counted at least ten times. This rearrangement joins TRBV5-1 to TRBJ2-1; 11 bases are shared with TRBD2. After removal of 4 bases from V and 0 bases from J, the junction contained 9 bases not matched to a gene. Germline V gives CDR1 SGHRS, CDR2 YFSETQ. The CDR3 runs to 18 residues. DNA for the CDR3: TGCGCCAGCAGCCCCAGGACTAGCGGGCGGAGCTCCTACAATGAGCAGTTCTTC. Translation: CASSPRTSGRSSYNEQFF.

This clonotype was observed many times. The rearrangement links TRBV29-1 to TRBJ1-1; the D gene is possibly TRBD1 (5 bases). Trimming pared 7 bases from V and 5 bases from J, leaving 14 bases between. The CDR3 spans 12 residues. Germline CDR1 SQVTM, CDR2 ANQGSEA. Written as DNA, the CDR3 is TGCAGCGGAGCAGGGTGGAGGACTGAAGCTTTCTTT. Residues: CSGAGWRTEAFF.

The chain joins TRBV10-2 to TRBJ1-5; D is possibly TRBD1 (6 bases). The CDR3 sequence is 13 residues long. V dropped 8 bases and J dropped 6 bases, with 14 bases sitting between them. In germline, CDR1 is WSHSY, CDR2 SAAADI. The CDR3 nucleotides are TGCGCCAGCGGCGGCACAGGGATTCAGCCCCAGCATTTT. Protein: CASGGTGIQPQHF.

Written as DNA, the CDR3 is TGCAGTGCCGTCGACGGGGGGGAAAAACTGTTTTTT. As protein: CSAVDGGEKLFF. V usage is TRBV20-1 and J usage is TRBJ1-4; tentatively, D is TRBD1 (5 bases). The CDR3 totals 12 residues. V lost 6 bases and J lost 8, with 13 bases in between. Looked up from germline, CDR1 is DFQATT and CDR2 is SNEGSKA (reference sequence).

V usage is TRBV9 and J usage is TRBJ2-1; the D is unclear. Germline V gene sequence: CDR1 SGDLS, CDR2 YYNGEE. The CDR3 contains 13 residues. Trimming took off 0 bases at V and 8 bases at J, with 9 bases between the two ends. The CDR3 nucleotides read TGTGCCAGCAGCGTAGCTACCCCTGATGAGCAGTTCTTC. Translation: CASSVATPDEQFF.

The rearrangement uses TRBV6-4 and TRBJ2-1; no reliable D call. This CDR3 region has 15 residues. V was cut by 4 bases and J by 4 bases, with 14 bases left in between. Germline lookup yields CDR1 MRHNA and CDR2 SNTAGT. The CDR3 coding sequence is TGTGCCAGCAGTGGTACTTATTCGAGTTACAATGAGCAGTTCTTC. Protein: CASSGTYSSYNEQFF.

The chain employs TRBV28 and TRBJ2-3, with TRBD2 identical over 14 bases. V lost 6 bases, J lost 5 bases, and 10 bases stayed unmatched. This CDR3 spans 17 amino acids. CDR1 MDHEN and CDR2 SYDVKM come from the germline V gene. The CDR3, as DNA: TGTGCCAGCAGCCAGAAGACTAGCGGGGGGGTCCGAGATACGCAGTATTTT. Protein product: CASSQKTSGGVRDTQYF.

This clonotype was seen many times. This chain's CDR3 is CSVEREIERSISAGQFF. CDR3 in DNA: TGCAGCGTTGAAAGAGAGATAGAAAGGTCCATATCCGCAGGGCAGTTCTTC. This chain links TRBV29-1 with TRBJ2-1; D is uncertain. The germline V gene has CDR1 SQVTM and CDR2 ANQGSEA. V was pared by 2 bases and J by 12 bases, with 29 bases between. This CDR3 region has 17 residues.

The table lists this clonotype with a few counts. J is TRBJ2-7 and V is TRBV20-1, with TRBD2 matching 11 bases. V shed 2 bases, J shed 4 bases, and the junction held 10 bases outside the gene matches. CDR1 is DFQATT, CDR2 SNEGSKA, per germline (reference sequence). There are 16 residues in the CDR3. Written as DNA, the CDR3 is TGCAGTGCTAGACCCAAACCGGGACTAGCGGAATACGAGCAGTACGTC. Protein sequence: CSARPKPGLAEYEQYV.

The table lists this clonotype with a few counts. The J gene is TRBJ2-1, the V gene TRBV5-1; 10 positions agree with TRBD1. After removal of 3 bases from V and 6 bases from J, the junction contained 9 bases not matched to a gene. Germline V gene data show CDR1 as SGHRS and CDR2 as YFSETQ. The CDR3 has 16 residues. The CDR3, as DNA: TGCGCCAGCAGCTCACGAGGACAGGGGGGAGGCAATGAGCAGTTCTTC. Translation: CASSSRGQGGGNEQFF. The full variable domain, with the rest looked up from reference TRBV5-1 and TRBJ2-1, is KAGVTQTPRYLIKTRGQQVTLSCSPISGHRSVSWYQQTPGQGLQFLFEYFSETQRNKGNFPGRFSGRQFSNSRSEMNVSTLELGDSALYLCASSSRGQGGGNEQFFGPGTRLTVL.

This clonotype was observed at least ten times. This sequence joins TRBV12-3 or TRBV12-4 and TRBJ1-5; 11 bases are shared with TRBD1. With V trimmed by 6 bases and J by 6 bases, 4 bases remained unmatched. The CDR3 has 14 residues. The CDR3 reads CASSGQGAIQPQHF. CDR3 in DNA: TGTGCCAGCAGCGGACAGGGGGCGATTCAGCCCCAGCATTTT.